The rows below give T cell receptor beta chains drawn from one sample of a study of spatial heterogeneity in lung cancer. MiXCR, applied by TCRdb to the 5' RACE reads, yields one record per CDR3 protein. The repertoire holds almost 7,500 distinct CDR3 sequences, with around 11% as singletons. This material consisted of lung tumor tissue, taken at surgery. These receptors were collected from a female donor with early-stage non-small cell lung cancer. Each CDR3 is given with its conserved first and last residue. Each record gives: clone size, V gene, CDR3 length, J gene, D gene, CDR3 protein, CDR3 DNA. D genes are given only for firm matches. Where a row states a size, it is once, few, many or the class of an expanded clone; other rows omit it.

size: -; V: TRBV24-1; length: 16; J: TRBJ2-5; D: TRBD1; CDR3: CATSEQGQLSKETQYF; DNA: TGTGCCACCAGTGAGCAGGGACAGCTCAGCAAAGAGACCCAGTACTTC
size: few; V: TRBV4-2; length: 17; J: TRBJ2-1; D: -; CDR3: CASSQVEAGVLDNEQFF; DNA: TGTGCCAGCAGCCAAGTGGAGGCAGGGGTTCTGGACAATGAGCAGTTCTTC
size: -; V: TRBV7-2; length: 16; J: TRBJ2-1; D: -; CDR3: CASSLRAGSSYNEQFF; DNA: TGTGCCAGCAGCTTACGGGCCGGAAGCTCCTACAATGAGCAGTTCTTC
size: many; V: TRBV24-1; length: 14; J: TRBJ2-3; D: -; CDR3: CATSDGRATDTQYF; DNA: TGTGCCACCAGTGACGGCAGGGCCACAGATACGCAGTATTTT
size: -; V: TRBV29-1; length: 14; J: TRBJ2-3; D: TRBD1; CDR3: CSVRGTGNEDTQYF; DNA: TGCAGCGTGCGCGGGACAGGGAACGAAGATACGCAGTATTTT
size: once; V: TRBV20-1; length: 12; J: TRBJ1-1; D: -; CDR3: CSAKPGGLEVFF; DNA: TGCAGTGCTAAGCCGGGGGGATTAGAAGTTTTCTTT
size: many; V: TRBV5-1; length: 14; J: TRBJ2-5; D: -; CDR3: CASSLQGASETQYF; DNA: TGCGCCAGCAGCCTACAGGGAGCAAGCGAGACCCAGTACTTC
size: few; V: TRBV7-8; length: 15; J: TRBJ2-2; D: TRBD2; CDR3: CASSTGTTWAGELFF; DNA: TGTGCCAGCAGCACCGGGACTACCTGGGCGGGGGAGCTGTTTTTT
size: many; V: TRBV27; length: 14; J: TRBJ2-2; D: -; CDR3: CASSSGGSTGELFF; DNA: TGTGCCAGCAGTTCAGGAGGGAGCACCGGGGAGCTGTTTTTT
size: few; V: TRBV7-9; length: 12; J: TRBJ2-3; D: TRBD2; CDR3: CASSQLARWQYF; DNA: TGTGCCAGCAGCCAACTAGCGCGATGGCAGTATTTT
size: many; V: TRBV6-5; length: 13; J: TRBJ1-5; D: -; CDR3: CASSQTKNQPQHF; DNA: TGTGCCAGCAGCCAGACAAAAAATCAGCCCCAGCATTTT
size: few; V: TRBV28; length: 16; J: TRBJ1-1; D: TRBD1; CDR3: CASSLSEGAGYTEAFF; DNA: TGTGCCAGCAGTTTAAGCGAGGGGGCCGGATACACTGAAGCTTTCTTT
size: -; V: TRBV25-1; length: 17; J: TRBJ2-1; D: -; CDR3: CASSESQQGGSYNEQFF; DNA: TGTGCCAGCAGTGAATCACAGCAGGGGGGGTCCTACAATGAGCAGTTCTTC
size: medium-sized; V: TRBV2; length: 14; J: TRBJ2-7; D: -; CDR3: CASSRGLTGYEQYF; DNA: TGTGCCAGCAGCCGGGGACTCACAGGCTACGAGCAGTACTTC
size: -; V: TRBV10-3; length: 16; J: TRBJ1-2; D: -; CDR3: CAISGIQGPANYGYTF; DNA: TGTGCCATCAGTGGGATTCAGGGACCAGCTAACTATGGCTACACCTTC
size: -; V: TRBV20-1; length: 16; J: TRBJ1-5; D: -; CDR3: CSASSPTLGSNQPQHF; DNA: TGCAGTGCTAGCTCCCCCACCCTGGGGAGCAATCAGCCCCAGCATTTT
size: large; V: TRBV4-1; length: 16; J: TRBJ2-3; D: TRBD2; CDR3: CASSPASGLSTDTQYF; DNA: TGCGCCAGCAGCCCCGCTAGCGGACTTAGCACAGATACGCAGTATTTT
size: few; V: TRBV5-1; length: 15; J: TRBJ1-1; D: TRBD1; CDR3: CASSPGGGENTEAFF; DNA: TGCGCCAGCAGCCCAGGGGGGGGCGAGAACACTGAAGCTTTCTTT
size: -; V: TRBV7-3; length: 14; J: TRBJ2-5; D: TRBD2; CDR3: CASSFSGGLETQYF; DNA: TGTGCCAGCAGCTTTAGCGGGGGGTTGGAGACCCAGTACTTC
size: few; V: TRBV4-2; length: 16; J: TRBJ2-1; D: TRBD2; CDR3: CASSQVGAGGHNEQFF; DNA: TGTGCCAGCAGCCAAGTTGGAGCGGGGGGGCATAATGAGCAGTTCTTC
size: -; V: TRBV20-1; length: 13; J: TRBJ1-2; D: -; CDR3: CSARRGANYGYTF; DNA: TGCAGTGCTAGGAGGGGTGCTAACTATGGCTACACCTTC
size: -; V: TRBV11-2; length: 17; J: TRBJ1-4; D: -; CDR3: CASSLQRGKGGSEKLFF; DNA: TGTGCCAGCAGCCTTCAGCGGGGCAAGGGCGGAAGTGAAAAACTGTTTTTT
size: few; V: TRBV27; length: 14; J: TRBJ2-3; D: -; CDR3: CASSLNFGTDTQYF; DNA: TGTGCCAGCAGTTTAAATTTTGGCACAGATACGCAGTATTTT
size: large; V: TRBV10-3; length: 14; J: TRBJ2-1; D: TRBD2; CDR3: CAISPLAGSNEQFF; DNA: TGTGCCATCAGTCCCCTAGCGGGGAGCAATGAGCAGTTCTTC
size: many; V: TRBV12-3/TRBV12-4; length: 16; J: TRBJ1-3; D: -; CDR3: CASSLTRALSGNTIYF; DNA: TGTGCCAGCAGTTTGACAAGGGCCCTCTCTGGAAACACCATATATTTT
size: medium-sized; V: TRBV7-2; length: 13; J: TRBJ2-5; D: TRBD1; CDR3: CASSSDRVETQYF; DNA: TGTGCCAGCAGCTCGGACAGGGTAGAGACCCAGTACTTC
size: medium-sized; V: TRBV2; length: 14; J: TRBJ1-2; D: TRBD1; CDR3: CASSGQGALSGYTF; DNA: TGTGCCAGCAGTGGACAGGGGGCGTTAAGCGGCTACACCTTC
size: -; V: TRBV20-1; length: 14; J: TRBJ2-3; D: TRBD2; CDR3: CSARILAGFDTQYF; DNA: TGCAGTGCTAGAATACTAGCGGGGTTTGATACGCAGTATTTT
size: few; V: TRBV2; length: 15; J: TRBJ2-5; D: TRBD1; CDR3: CASSAGTGVQETQYF; DNA: TGTGCCAGCAGTGCCGGGACAGGGGTCCAAGAGACCCAGTACTTC